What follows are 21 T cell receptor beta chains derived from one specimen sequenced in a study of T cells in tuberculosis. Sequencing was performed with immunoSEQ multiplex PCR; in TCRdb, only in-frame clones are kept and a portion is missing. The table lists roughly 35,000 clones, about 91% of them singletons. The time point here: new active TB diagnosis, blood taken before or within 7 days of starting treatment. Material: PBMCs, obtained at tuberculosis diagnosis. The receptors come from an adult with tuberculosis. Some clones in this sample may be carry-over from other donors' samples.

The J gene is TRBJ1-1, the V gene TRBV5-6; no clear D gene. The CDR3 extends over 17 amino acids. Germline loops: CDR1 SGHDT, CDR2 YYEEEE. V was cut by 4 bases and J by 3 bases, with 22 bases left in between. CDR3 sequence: CASSVTLEPIGDTEAFF. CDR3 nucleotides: TGTGCCAGCAGCGTGACATTGGAGCCTATCGGGGACACTGAAGCTTTCTTT.

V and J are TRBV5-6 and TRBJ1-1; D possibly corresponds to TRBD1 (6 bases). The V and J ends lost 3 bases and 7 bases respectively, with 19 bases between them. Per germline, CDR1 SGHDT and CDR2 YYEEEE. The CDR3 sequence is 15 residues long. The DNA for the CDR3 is TGTGCCAGCAGCTCCACCTCCCGTGAGGGGGATGAAGCTTTCTTT. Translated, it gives CASSSTSREGDEAFF.

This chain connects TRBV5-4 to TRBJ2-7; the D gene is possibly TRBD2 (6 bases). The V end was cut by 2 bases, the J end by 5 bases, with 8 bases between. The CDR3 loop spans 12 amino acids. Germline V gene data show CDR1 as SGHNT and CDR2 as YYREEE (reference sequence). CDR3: CASSFREDEQYF. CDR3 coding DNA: TGTGCCAGCAGCTTCAGGGAGGACGAGCAGTACTTC.

The CDR3 DNA is TGTGCCAGCAGTCGGACTAGCGGGGGGAGCACAGATACGCAGTATTTT. It is translated as CASSRTSGGSTDTQYF. This sequence joins TRBV2 and TRBJ2-3; 14 bases align to TRBD2. This CDR3 is 16 amino acids long. Per the germline V gene, CDR1 is SNHLY and CDR2 is FYNNEI. The V gene end was trimmed by 5 bases and the J gene end by 0 bases; junction bases not matched to a gene: 1.

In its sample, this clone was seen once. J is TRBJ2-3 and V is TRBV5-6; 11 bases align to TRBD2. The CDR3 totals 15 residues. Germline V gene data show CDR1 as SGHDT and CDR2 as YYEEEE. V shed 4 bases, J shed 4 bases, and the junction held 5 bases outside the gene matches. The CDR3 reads CASSLTSGVADTQYF. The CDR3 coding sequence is TGTGCCAGCAGCCTGACTAGCGGGGTCGCAGATACGCAGTATTTT.

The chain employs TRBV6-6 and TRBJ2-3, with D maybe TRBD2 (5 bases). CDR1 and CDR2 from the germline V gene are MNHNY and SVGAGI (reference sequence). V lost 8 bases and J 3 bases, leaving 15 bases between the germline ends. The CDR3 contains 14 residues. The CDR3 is CASQLGGRTDTQYF. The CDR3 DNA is TGTGCCAGCCAGTTGGGCGGGCGGACAGATACGCAGTATTTT.

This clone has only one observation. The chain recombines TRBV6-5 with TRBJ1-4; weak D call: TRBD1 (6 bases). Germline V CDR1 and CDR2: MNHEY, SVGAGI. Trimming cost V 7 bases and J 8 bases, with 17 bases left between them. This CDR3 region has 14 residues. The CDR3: CASTEGQGSEKLFF. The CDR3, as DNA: TGTGCCAGCACCGAAGGGCAGGGGAGCGAAAAACTGTTTTTT.

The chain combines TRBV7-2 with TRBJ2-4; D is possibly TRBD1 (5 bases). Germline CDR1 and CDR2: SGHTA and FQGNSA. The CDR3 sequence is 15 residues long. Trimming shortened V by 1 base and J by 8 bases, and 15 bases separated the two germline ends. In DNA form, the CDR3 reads TGTGCCAGCAGCTTAGACGGGCAGGGATTTTACATTCAGTACTTC. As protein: CASSLDGQGFYIQYF.

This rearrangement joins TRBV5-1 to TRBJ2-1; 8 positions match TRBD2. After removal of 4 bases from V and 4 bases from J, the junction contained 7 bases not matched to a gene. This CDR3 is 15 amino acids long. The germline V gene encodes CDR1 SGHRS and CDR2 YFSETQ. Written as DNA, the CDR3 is TGCGCCAGCAGCCCCAGGGCGGGGGGATACAATGAGCAGTTCTTC. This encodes CASSPRAGGYNEQFF. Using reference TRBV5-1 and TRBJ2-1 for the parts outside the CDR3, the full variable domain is KAGVTQTPRYLIKTRGQQVTLSCSPISGHRSVSWYQQTPGQGLQFLFEYFSETQRNKGNFPGRFSGRQFSNSRSEMNVSTLELGDSALYLCASSPRAGGYNEQFFGPGTRLTVL.

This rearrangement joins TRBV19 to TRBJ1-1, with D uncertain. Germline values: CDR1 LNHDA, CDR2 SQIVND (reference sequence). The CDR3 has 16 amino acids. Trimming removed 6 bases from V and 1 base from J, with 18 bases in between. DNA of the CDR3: TGTGCCAGTAGCTCCCGGAGGGTGCTTTGGAACACTGAAGCTTTCTTT. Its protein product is CASSSRRVLWNTEAFF. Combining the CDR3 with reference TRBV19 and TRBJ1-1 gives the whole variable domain DGGITQSPKYLFRKEGQNVTLSCEQNLNHDAMYWYRQDPGQGLRLIYYSQIVNDFQKGDIAEGYSVSREKKESFPLTVTSAQKNPTAFYLCASSSRRVLWNTEAFFGQGTRLTVV.

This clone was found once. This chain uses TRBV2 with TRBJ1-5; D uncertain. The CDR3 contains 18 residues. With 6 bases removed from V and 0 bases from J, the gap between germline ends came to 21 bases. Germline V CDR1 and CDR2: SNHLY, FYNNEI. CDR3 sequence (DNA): TGTGCCAGCAGACGGGGAGGGCGAGGGTCGTATAGCAATCAGCCCCAGCATTTT. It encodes CASRRGGRGSYSNQPQHF.

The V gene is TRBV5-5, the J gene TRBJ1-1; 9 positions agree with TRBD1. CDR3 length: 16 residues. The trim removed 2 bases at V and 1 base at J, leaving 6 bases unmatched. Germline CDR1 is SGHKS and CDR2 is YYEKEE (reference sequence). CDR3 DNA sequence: TGTGCCAGCAGCTTACAGGGGGCGTTCGGGAACACTGAAGCTTTCTTT. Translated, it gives CASSLQGAFGNTEAFF.

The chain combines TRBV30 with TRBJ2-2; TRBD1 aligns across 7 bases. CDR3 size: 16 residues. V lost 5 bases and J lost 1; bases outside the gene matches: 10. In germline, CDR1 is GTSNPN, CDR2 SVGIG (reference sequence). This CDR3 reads CAWGNRQGWNTGELFF. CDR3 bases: TGTGCCTGGGGCAACCGACAGGGTTGGAACACCGGGGAGCTGTTTTTT.

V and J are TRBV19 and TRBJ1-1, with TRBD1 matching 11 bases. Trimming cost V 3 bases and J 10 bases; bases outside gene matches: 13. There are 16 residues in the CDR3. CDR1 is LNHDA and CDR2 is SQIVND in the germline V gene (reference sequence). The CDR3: CASSIGIGQGASGAFF. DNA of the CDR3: TGTGCCAGTAGTATTGGGATAGGACAGGGGGCTTCGGGAGCTTTCTTT.

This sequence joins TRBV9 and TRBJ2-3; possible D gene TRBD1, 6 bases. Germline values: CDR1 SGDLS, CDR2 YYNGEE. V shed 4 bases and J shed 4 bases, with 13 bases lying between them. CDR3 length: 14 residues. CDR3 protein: CASSLLQGADTQYF. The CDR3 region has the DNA TGTGCCAGCAGCCTTTTACAGGGAGCAGATACGCAGTATTTT. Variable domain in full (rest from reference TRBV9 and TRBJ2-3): DSGVTQTPKHLITATGQRVTLRCSPRSGDLSVYWYQQSLDQGLQFLIQYYNGEERAKGNILERFSAQQFPDLHSELNLSSLELGDSALYFCASSLLQGADTQYFGPGTRLTVL.

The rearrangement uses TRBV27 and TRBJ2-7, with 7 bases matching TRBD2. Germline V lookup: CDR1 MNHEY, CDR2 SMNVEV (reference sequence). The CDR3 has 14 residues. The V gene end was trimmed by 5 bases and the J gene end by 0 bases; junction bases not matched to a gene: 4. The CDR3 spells CASSPSGNSYEQYF. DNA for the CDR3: TGTGCCAGCAGTCCCAGCGGGAACTCCTACGAGCAGTACTTC.

DNA for the CDR3: TGCGCCAGCAGTGATTGGGGGGGAGGCACTGAAGCTTTCTTT. Protein product: CASSDWGGGTEAFF. This chain connects TRBV10-1 to TRBJ1-1, with a tentative D call TRBD1 (5 bases). Trimming left V 3 bases short and J 4 bases short, with 12 bases between. Germline V CDR1 and CDR2: WNHNN, SYGVQD (reference sequence). The CDR3 runs 14 residues.

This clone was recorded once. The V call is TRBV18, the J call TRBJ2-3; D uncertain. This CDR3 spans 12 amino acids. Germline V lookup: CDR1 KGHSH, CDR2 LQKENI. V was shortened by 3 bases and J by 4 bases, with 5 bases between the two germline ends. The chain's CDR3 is CASSPAADTQYF. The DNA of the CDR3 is TGTGCCAGCTCACCGGCTGCAGATACGCAGTATTTT.

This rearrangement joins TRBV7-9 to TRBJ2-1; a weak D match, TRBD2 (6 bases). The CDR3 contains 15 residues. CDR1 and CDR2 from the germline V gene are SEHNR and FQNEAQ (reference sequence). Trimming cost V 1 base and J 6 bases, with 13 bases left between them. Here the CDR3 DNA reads TGTGCCAGCAGCTTAGGGCGGGGAAATCGCAATGAGCAGTTCTTC. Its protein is CASSLGRGNRNEQFF.

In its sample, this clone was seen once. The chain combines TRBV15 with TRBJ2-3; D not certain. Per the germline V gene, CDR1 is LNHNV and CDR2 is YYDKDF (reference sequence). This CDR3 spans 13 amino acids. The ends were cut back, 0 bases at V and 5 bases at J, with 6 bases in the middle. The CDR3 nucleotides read TGTGCCACCAGCAGAGACTATGTAGATACGCAGTATTTT. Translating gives CATSRDYVDTQYF.

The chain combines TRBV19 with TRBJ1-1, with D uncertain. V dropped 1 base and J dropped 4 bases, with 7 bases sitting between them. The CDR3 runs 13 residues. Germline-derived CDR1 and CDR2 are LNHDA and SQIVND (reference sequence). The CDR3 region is CASSIGPSTEAFF. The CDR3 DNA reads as TGTGCCAGTAGTATAGGGCCCAGCACTGAAGCTTTCTTT.